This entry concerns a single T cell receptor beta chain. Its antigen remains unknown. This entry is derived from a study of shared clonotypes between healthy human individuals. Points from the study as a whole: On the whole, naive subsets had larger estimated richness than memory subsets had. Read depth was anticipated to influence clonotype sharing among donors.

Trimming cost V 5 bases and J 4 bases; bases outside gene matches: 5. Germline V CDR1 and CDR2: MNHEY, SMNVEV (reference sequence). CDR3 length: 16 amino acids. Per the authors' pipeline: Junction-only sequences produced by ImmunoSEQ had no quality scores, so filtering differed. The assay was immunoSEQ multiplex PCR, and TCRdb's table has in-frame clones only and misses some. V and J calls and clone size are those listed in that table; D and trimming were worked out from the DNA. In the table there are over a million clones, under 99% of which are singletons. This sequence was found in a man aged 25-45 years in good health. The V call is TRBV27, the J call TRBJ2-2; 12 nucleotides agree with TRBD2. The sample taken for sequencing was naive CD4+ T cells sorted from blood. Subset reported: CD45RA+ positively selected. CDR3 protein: CASSTLTSGSTGELFF. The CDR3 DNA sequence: TGTGCCAGCAGTACCCTGACTAGCGGGAGCACCGGGGAGCTGTTTTTT.